A selection of T cell receptor beta chains follows, all from one sample in a study of blood T cell repertoires in COVID-19. Sequencing used immunoSEQ multiplex PCR; TCRdb keeps in-frame clones, though not all of them. Among 360,000 or so clones listed, roughly four fifths were seen once. Material for sequencing was PBMCs or T cells enriched from blood (not recorded which). The receptors here all came from a woman between 45 and 60 years old who had recovered from COVID-19. CDR3s include the opening cysteine and the closing phenylalanine or tryptophan. The D gene is left open where the match is weak. Size tells how often a clone was seen (once, few, many) or the class of an expanded clone, and some rows leave it out.

d_call j_call v_call clone_size cdr3_nt cdr3_aa
- TRBJ1-3 TRBV30 - TGTGCCTGGAGTCAGGGGAGCATCACCATATATTTT CAWSQGSITIYF
TRBD1 TRBJ1-2 TRBV5-4 few TGTGCCAGCAGCCCTTCCACCGGGACAGGTCGTGGCTACACCTTC CASSPSTGTGRGYTF
TRBD1 TRBJ1-1 TRBV7-9 - TGTGCCAGCAGCAATGCGGTAGGGACAGGCTTTGAAGCTTTCTTT CASSNAVGTGFEAFF
TRBD1 TRBJ2-7 TRBV7-2 - TGTGCCAGCAGCCCCCGGGACAGGGGGGACCCTTCCTCCTACGAGCAGTACTTC CASSPRDRGDPSSYEQYF
TRBD2 TRBJ2-5 TRBV6-5 - TGTGCCAGCAGTCGCCGGATAGCGGGCGGAGAGACCCAGTACTTC CASSRRIAGGETQYF
- TRBJ1-1 TRBV6-5 few TGTGCCAGCAGTTACGCCAGGTGGAACACTGAAGCTTTCTTT CASSYARWNTEAFF
- TRBJ1-2 TRBV6-5 once TGTGCCAGCAGTCTGACAGAGAACTATGGCTACACCTTC CASSLTENYGYTF
TRBD2 TRBJ2-7 TRBV9 - TGTGCCAGCAGCGTAGGGGGGGGAACCTACGAGCAGTACTTC CASSVGGGTYEQYF
- TRBJ1-2 TRBV12-3/TRBV12-4 - TGTGCCAGCAGTACGAATGAGAATGGTGGCTACACCTTC CASSTNENGGYTF
- TRBJ2-2 TRBV12-3/TRBV12-4 once TGTGCCAGCAGTAGGGGCACCGGGGAGCTGTTTTTT CASSRGTGELFF
TRBD1 TRBJ1-5 TRBV2 - TGTGCCAGCAGTGGAGATACAGGGGGCCGTCAGCCCCAGCATTTT CASSGDTGGRQPQHF
TRBD2 TRBJ2-1 TRBV19 few TGTGCCAGTAGTATCGCTAGCGGCTCCTACAATGAGCAGTTCTTC CASSIASGSYNEQFF
- TRBJ1-2 TRBV2 - TGTGCCAGCGTCCGAGGGCGGCTGGGACATAACTATGGCTACACCTTC CASVRGRLGHNYGYTF
TRBD1 TRBJ2-1 TRBV14 - TGTGCCAGCAGCACCCTGAACGGGACAGGGAAGTTCTTC CASSTLNGTGKFF
- TRBJ1-5 TRBV16 - TGTGCCAGCAGCCCCGGAGGGGAGGGTAATCAGCCCCAGCATTTT CASSPGGEGNQPQHF
- TRBJ1-2 TRBV6-1 - TGTGCCAGCAGTGAATTCGGCAGGCCCGATTATGGCTACACCTTC CASSEFGRPDYGYTF
- TRBJ1-4 TRBV27 - TGTGCCAGCAGCTCCAGGGTTATGGCAAAACTGTTTTTT CASSSRVMAKLFF